This note documents a single T cell receptor (beta chain) sequence. This clonotype was picked up a small number of times. There is no known antigen for this receptor. Base qualities are not at hand, and no much larger clone is one base apart. The CDR3, cysteine through phenylalanine, is 17 amino acids long. The kept DNA is CDR3 alone, 51 bases in frame from the first base. Germline trimming: 5 bases from V, 1 base from J; junction bases outside gene matches: 12. Sequences MNHEY (CDR1) and SVGAGI (CDR2) are obtained from the germline V gene. This sample's time point label indicates: patch test 1, 2 weeks after DPC sensitization. This specimen's treatment or condition label, per the study, means: therapeutic diphenylcyclopropenone sensitization with weekly scalp DPC. At every patch-test visit, the blood draw took place before the patch test was put on. Patients were eligible if aged 18 to 70, diagnosed with alopecia and judged suitable for DPC therapy, and pregnant patients were excluded. Unfractionated whole blood was collected in Tempus Blood RNA tubes, and total RNA was extracted from that blood.

Libraries were constructed by RACE. Sequencing instrument: NextSeq 500. During library preparation, unique molecular identifiers were attached to individual cDNA molecules so that TCRs could be counted in a quantitative, reproducible way. From each blood RNA sample, both TCR alpha and TCR beta chains were sequenced. From the authors' description of their analysis: A median of roughly 98,000 TCRs per sample was observed, with a range of about 23,224 to 690,600. The Decombinator software suite was used to annotate V, J and CDR3 in the TCR reads. For PS versus PT1 abundance plots, all samples were subsampled to the same number of TCRs (28,000). TCRs were defined as expanded if absent before sensitization and observed at least eight times at the 2-week time point. The public reads were reprocessed in TCRdb via fastp at Q25 and MiXCR, keeping in-frame beta chains. CDR3 protein duplicates are merged, each entry listing the most common genes and DNA. The V and J calls reflect TCRdb's pipeline rather than the authors' work. The sample table records 70,000 to 75,000 distinct CDR3 sequences; around a third of these occur just once. 7.5% to 10% of the sample comes from the top ten.

This specimen belongs to a study of human T cells and chemical hapten exposure (dated by TCRdb to about 2021). Study-wide context: For sensitization, 2% DPC in acetone was applied to a 2 cm by 2 cm area of upper inner arm skin. Patients additionally received weekly therapeutic DPC doses to the scalp throughout the roughly 25-week study period. Patch testing on the upper back used Finn chambers containing 0.01% DPC, with scoring done after 6 days according to International Contact Dermatitis Research Group standards. Alopecia areata with under or over 50% scalp involvement, alopecia totalis and alopecia universalis were represented in the patient cohort, which was mostly female. The libraries were sequenced as a pool, and the TCR yield per sample differed mostly because of small variations in library volumes within the pool. Peripheral blood TCR repertoire changes were tracked in vivo in alopecia patients during primary and secondary sensitization to the hapten diphenylcyclopropenone (DPC). Blood samples were taken from patients before sensitization (week 0) and at 2, 6 and about 24 weeks after DPC sensitization. Blood for TCR sequencing was provided by twenty-nine alopecia patients at one to four time points (pre-sensitization, 2, 6 and 24 weeks). General findings and caveats noted by the study authors: All patients had alopecia, a presumed autoimmune disease, so their immune response might differ from that of healthy individuals. The number of PT1 expanded TCRs positively correlated with patch test score, significant at thresholds 8, 16 and 32 but not 4. No change with DPC sensitization was found in the number of TCRs above 1 in 1000 frequency, and no evidence of global repertoire structure alterations was found. Significantly more large CDR3 similarity clusters were formed by expanded TCRs than by pre-sensitization or healthy control sets, consistent with antigen-driven responses. Repeated subsampling changed both the strength of the expansion versus patch-test correlation and the threshold at which that correlation became significant.

The chain joins TRBV6-5 to TRBJ2-3, with 7 bases in between that match TRBD2. This TCR was recovered from a man aged 35-49 years with alopecia areata. Some clones in this sample may be carry-over from other donors' samples. The sequences come from whole blood, collected in connection with sensitization to the hapten diphenylcyclopropenone (DPC). The CDR3 reads CASSLRGEGRRTDTQYF. Read as DNA, the sequence is TGTGCCAGCAGTCTCCGAGGGGAGGGTCGGCGCACAGATACGCAGTATTTT.